The rows below give T cell receptor beta chains drawn from one sample of a study of OX40 agonist ivuxolimab in advanced cancers. Data came from immunoSEQ multiplex PCR; TCRdb stores just in-frame clones and leaves some out. The data contain over 6,500 clones, roughly 66% of them singletons. Material: CD4+ or CD8+ T cells sorted from blood, obtained in a trial of the OX40 agonist ivuxolimab. The receptor source for this set is an adult with an advanced solid tumor such as melanoma, head and neck, liver or kidney cancer. CDR3s include the opening cysteine and the closing phenylalanine or tryptophan. D genes are given only for firm matches. Size is omitted from some rows. Given values are once, few, many or a class for expanded clones.

>15|TRBJ2-3|medium-sized|NA|TRBV5-1
TGCGCCAGCGGCCTGAGCGTGGATGTGGCAGATACGCAGTATTTT
CASGLSVDVADTQYF
>15|TRBJ1-2|once|TRBD1|TRBV7-9
TGTGCCAGCAGCTTAAAGTCCCAGGGGGCTCTCGGCTACACCTTC
CASSLKSQGALGYTF
>16|TRBJ2-7|NA|TRBD1|TRBV7-2
TGTGCCAGCAGTCTAACTAAGGGGACAGGGTACTACGAGCAGTACTTC
CASSLTKGTGYYEQYF
>15|TRBJ2-7|few|TRBD2|TRBV11-2
TGTGCCAGCAGGGAGTTGCCTAGCGGCTCCTACGAGCAGTACTTC
CASRELPSGSYEQYF
>14|TRBJ1-2|NA|NA|TRBV5-8
TGTGCCAGCAGCCCCCGGACCTTTAACTATGGCTACACCTTC
CASSPRTFNYGYTF
>15|TRBJ1-5|NA|NA|TRBV7-2
TGTGCCAGCAGCCTCAGCCCCTTCCAGAATCAGCCCCAGCATTTT
CASSLSPFQNQPQHF
>13|TRBJ1-5|NA|NA|TRBV9
TGTGCCAGCAGCTCACAGGGTCATCAGCCCCAGCATTTT
CASSSQGHQPQHF
>13|TRBJ1-2|NA|NA|TRBV5-6
TGTGCCAGCAGCTTGGGGGGTGACTATGGCTACACCTTC
CASSLGGDYGYTF
>8|TRBJ2-5|NA|NA|TRBV29-1
TGCAGCGGTGAGACCCAGTACTTC
CSGETQYF
>14|TRBJ1-1|NA|NA|TRBV7-2
TGTGCCAGCAGCTTAGATCGGGTGAACACTGAAGCTTTCTTT
CASSLDRVNTEAFF
>13|TRBJ1-2|many|NA|TRBV7-2
TGTGCCAGCAGCTTAGGAGGGATGGGCGGCTACACCTTC
CASSLGGMGGYTF
>16|TRBJ2-5|NA|TRBD2|TRBV6-5
TGTGCCAGCAGTTACGGGCGACTAGCGGGGGCAGAGACCCAGTACTTC
CASSYGRLAGAETQYF
>15|TRBJ2-7|NA|NA|TRBV7-9
TGTGCCAGCAGCCGGCCCGGGCCTAGGCCCCACGAGCAGTACTTC
CASSRPGPRPHEQYF
>16|TRBJ2-7|NA|NA|TRBV27
TGTGCCAGCAAGACCGACGGGGTCCTTCTAGTAGGCGAGCAGTACTTC
CASKTDGVLLVGEQYF
>12|TRBJ1-1|NA|NA|TRBV10-2
TGCGCCAGCAGTGAGTCTGACACTGAAGCTTTCTTT
CASSESDTEAFF
>16|TRBJ1-4|once|NA|TRBV27
TGTGCCAGCAGTTCCACCCCAGGGTTGACTAATGAAAAACTGTTTTTT
CASSSTPGLTNEKLFF
>15|TRBJ1-4|NA|NA|TRBV5-6
TGTGCCAGCAGCTCCCTGCGGGGGATAGGTGAAAAACTGTTTTTT
CASSSLRGIGEKLFF
>12|TRBJ2-3|NA|NA|TRBV7-9
TGTGCCAGCAGCTTGACTGGAAATACGCAGTATTTT
CASSLTGNTQYF
>15|TRBJ2-1|NA|NA|TRBV7-6
TGTGCCAGCAGCTCCAGATGGGACAACAACAATGAGCAGTTCTTC
CASSSRWDNNNEQFF
>15|TRBJ2-1|NA|NA|TRBV7-8
TGTGCCAGCAGCTTATCCTATGGGGGAGAAAAGCGGCAGTTCTTC
CASSLSYGGEKRQFF
>16|TRBJ2-2|NA|TRBD1|TRBV9
TGTGCCAGCAGCGTAGAAGGGACAGTGAACACCGGGGAGCTGTTTTTT
CASSVEGTVNTGELFF
>14|TRBJ1-1|NA|TRBD1|TRBV29-1
TGCAGCGTGACACAGGGGGGGATGAACACTGAAGCTTTCTTT
CSVTQGGMNTEAFF
>13|TRBJ1-5|NA|NA|TRBV27
TGTGCCAGCAGTTTAAGCAGGAATCAGCCCCAGCATTTT
CASSLSRNQPQHF
>14|TRBJ2-7|NA|NA|TRBV5-6
TGTGCCAGCAGCTCAACTAGGAGTCTATACGAGCAGTACTTC
CASSSTRSLYEQYF
>12|TRBJ2-7|many|TRBD1|TRBV6-5
TGTGCCAGCAGTTACGGGACAGACGAGCAGTACTTC
CASSYGTDEQYF
>13|TRBJ2-5|many|NA|TRBV28
TGTGCCAGCAGTTCCTTAAACCAAGAGACCCAGTACTTC
CASSSLNQETQYF
>13|TRBJ2-4|NA|NA|TRBV15
TGTGCCACCAGCAGAGGAGGGAAAAACATTCAGTACTTC
CATSRGGKNIQYF
>14|TRBJ2-7|NA|NA|TRBV9
TGTGCCAGCAGCGTAGGGTGGTCGGTCTACGAGCAGTACTTC
CASSVGWSVYEQYF
>14|TRBJ1-2|few|NA|TRBV29-1
TGCAGCGCCGCCGGGCAGGCTGTAAACTATGGCTACACCTTC
CSAAGQAVNYGYTF
>12|TRBJ1-1|few|NA|TRBV25-1
TGTGCCAGCAGCCACCCGAACACTGAAGCTTTCTTT
CASSHPNTEAFF
>17|TRBJ2-1|NA|TRBD2|TRBV11-1
TGTGCCAGCAGTTCTTCCCCAGCGGGAGTCGGCCTGGTTGAGCAGTTCTTC
CASSSSPAGVGLVEQFF
>16|TRBJ1-5|NA|NA|TRBV21-1
TGTGCCAGCAGCAAATCCCCAGGATATAGCAATCAGCCCCAGCATTTT
CASSKSPGYSNQPQHF
>13|TRBJ2-3|once|NA|TRBV14
TGTGCCAGCAGCCAAAGGAGGCCAGATACGCAGTATTTT
CASSQRRPDTQYF
>14|TRBJ2-1|NA|NA|TRBV9
TGTGCCAGCAGCGTAGGTGTCTCGCACAATGAGCAGTTCTTC
CASSVGVSHNEQFF
>12|TRBJ1-1|once|NA|TRBV5-1
TGCGCCAGCAGCTTGGGTGCGGGTGAAGCTTTCTTT
CASSLGAGEAFF
>12|TRBJ2-3|once|NA|TRBV7-6
TGTGCCAGCAGCTCCGAGCCTTTCGCGCAGTATTTT
CASSSEPFAQYF
>13|TRBJ2-7|NA|NA|TRBV7-9
TGTGCCAGCAGCTTCGGACAGCATCGGGGGCAGTACTTC
CASSFGQHRGQYF
>16|TRBJ2-7|few|TRBD2|TRBV19
TGTGCCAGTAGTATAGGGGGGACTAGCGGGAGCTACGAGCAGTACTTC
CASSIGGTSGSYEQYF
>14|TRBJ1-2|NA|NA|TRBV18
TGTGCCAGCTCACCACCCGACAGGACCTATGGCTACACCTTC
CASSPPDRTYGYTF
>14|TRBJ2-3|few|NA|TRBV4-3
TGCGCCAGCAGCCCCCGGGACTTCACAGATACGCAGTATTTT
CASSPRDFTDTQYF
>14|TRBJ2-1|few|NA|TRBV30
TGTGCCTGGAGTGTTATAGGAGCCTCCAATGAGCAGTTCTTC
CAWSVIGASNEQFF
>16|TRBJ1-2|NA|TRBD1|TRBV4-1
TGCGCCAGCAGCCAAGAAAGGTACAGGGGAACCTATGGCTACACCTTC
CASSQERYRGTYGYTF
>13|TRBJ2-7|NA|NA|TRBV7-9
TGTGCCAGCAGCCCGGGGACGTCCAACGAGCAGTACTTC
CASSPGTSNEQYF
>14|TRBJ2-5|NA|TRBD1|TRBV7-3
TGTGCCAGCAGCTTCACAGGGGGCGGGGAGACCCAGTACTTC
CASSFTGGGETQYF
>15|TRBJ2-4|NA|NA|TRBV6-6
TGTGCCAGCAGCGTAACCCGGATAGCCAAAAACATTCAGTACTTC
CASSVTRIAKNIQYF
>14|TRBJ2-7|few|NA|TRBV2
TGTGCCAGCAGTGTGCCCGGGAGAGCAAACGAGCAGTACTTC
CASSVPGRANEQYF
>15|TRBJ2-7|NA|NA|TRBV28
TGTGCCAGCAGTCGTCAAGGGGGTGGACTCTACGAGCAGTACTTC
CASSRQGGGLYEQYF
>14|TRBJ2-7|few|TRBD2|TRBV7-2
TGTGCCAGCAGCTCCGGGGGGGGTTCCGAGGAGCAGTACTTC
CASSSGGGSEEQYF
>16|TRBJ2-1|NA|TRBD2|TRBV11-2
TGTGCCAGCAGCCCGCGAAGCGGGAGGGCCTTTAATGAGCAGTTCTTC
CASSPRSGRAFNEQFF
>15|TRBJ1-2|NA|NA|TRBV23-1
TGCGCCAGCAGTCAAAGGCGCAGGGCGCTCTATGGCTACACCTTC
CASSQRRRALYGYTF
>15|TRBJ1-4|once|NA|TRBV11-3
TGTGCCAGCAGCTTAGACAGGGGTGGGGGTGAAAAACTGTTTTTT
CASSLDRGGGEKLFF
>15|TRBJ2-5|few|NA|TRBV6-5
TGTGCCAGCAGTTACTCGGCAGGACCCCAAGAGACCCAGTACTTC
CASSYSAGPQETQYF
>14|TRBJ1-6|NA|NA|TRBV7-6
TGTGCCAGCAGCTTAGGCGGTCCAGGTCGTCCCCTCCACTTT
CASSLGGPGRPLHF